A single sample is the source of the 28 T cell receptor beta chains below, sequenced in a study of blood T cell repertoires in COVID-19. Generated by immunoSEQ multiplex PCR, the TCRdb table keeps only in-frame clones and is missing some. Of around 200,000 clones listed, around nine tenths were seen once; the top ten hold about 4.6%. Material for sequencing was PBMCs or T cells enriched from blood (not recorded which). Receptor source: a woman between 25 and 40 years old who had been exposed to COVID-19.

This clone has only one observation. This sample also contains other DNA sequences that code for the same CDR3. This chain uses TRBV9 with TRBJ2-5; 11 bases are a match to TRBD1. The CDR3 has 15 residues. CDR1 is SGDLS and CDR2 is YYNGEE in the germline V gene. V lost 3 bases to trimming and J lost 3 bases; unmatched junction nucleotides: 4. The CDR3: CASSAGQGGKETQYF. CDR3 DNA: TGTGCCAGCAGCGCGGGACAGGGGGGTAAAGAGACCCAGTACTTC.

The CDR3 is CASSRTGIYEQYF. CDR3 in DNA: TGTGCCAGCTCGCGTACAGGGATCTACGAGCAGTACTTC. This chain uses TRBV18 with TRBJ2-7; maybe TRBD1 (6 bases). The CDR3 contains 13 residues. Germline CDR1 and CDR2: KGHSH and LQKENI. V shed 6 bases and J shed 3 bases, with 12 bases lying between them.

This sequence joins TRBV20-1 and TRBJ2-3, with no clear D. Looked up from germline, CDR1 is DFQATT and CDR2 is SNEGSKA (reference sequence). This CDR3 is 14 amino acids long. Trimming removed 3 bases at V and 0 bases at J, with 10 bases between. CDR3 loop: CSASLGSSTDTQYF. CDR3 sequence (DNA): TGCAGTGCTAGTCTGGGCAGCAGCACAGATACGCAGTATTTT.

This clone was seen a handful of times. This chain connects TRBV9 to TRBJ2-1, with D perhaps matching TRBD2 (6 bases). CDR1 and CDR2 (germline): SGDLS, YYNGEE. The CDR3 contains 15 residues. V lost 0 bases to trimming and J lost 6 bases, with 13 bases between them. The CDR3 spells CASSVGGGVRNEQFF. DNA of the CDR3: TGTGCCAGCAGCGTAGGGGGAGGAGTCCGCAATGAGCAGTTCTTC.

The gene calls are TRBV11-3 and TRBJ2-3; 7 bases fit TRBD1. Trimming removed 4 bases from V and 0 bases from J; junction bases left unmatched: 7. This CDR3 has 16 amino acids. Per the germline V gene, CDR1 is SGHNT and CDR2 is YENEEA. CDR3 nucleotide sequence: TGTGCCAGCAGCTACATGACAGGGACGAGCACAGATACGCAGTATTTT. Translation gives CASSYMTGTSTDTQYF.

This clone showed up just a few times. The chain combines TRBV21-1 with TRBJ2-1; TRBD2, the table's D call, was not compared with the DNA. TRBV21-1 is recorded as a pseudogene. The CDR3 extends over 14 amino acids. The CDR3 DNA sequence: TGTGCCAGCAGCGAGGGTTGGTCTAACAATGAGCAGTTCTTC. Amino acid sequence: CASSEGWSNNEQFF.

This clone showed up just once. This chain links TRBV5-1 with TRBJ2-5, with 9 bases matching TRBD2. The germline V gene has CDR1 SGHRS and CDR2 YFSETQ. The CDR3 loop spans 14 amino acids. Trimming at V came to 5 bases and at J to 5 bases, leaving 7 bases not matched to a gene. CDR3 sequence: CASRPRGGLETQYF. Here the CDR3 DNA reads TGCGCCAGCAGGCCGCGGGGGGGCCTTGAGACCCAGTACTTC.

The chain is built from TRBV5-1 and TRBJ2-3; TRBD1 might be the D (6 bases). The CDR3 runs 13 residues. V was clipped by 4 bases and J by 4 bases, with 10 bases between them. Germline CDR1 SGHRS, CDR2 YFSETQ. The CDR3 is CASSTSGADTQYF. The CDR3 nucleotides are TGCGCCAGCAGCACCTCAGGGGCAGATACGCAGTATTTT.

This chain joins TRBV7-9 and TRBJ1-2; weak D call: TRBD1 (6 bases). This CDR3 is 13 amino acids long. CDR1 is SEHNR and CDR2 is FQNEAQ in the germline V gene (reference sequence). The germline V and J ends were trimmed by 8 bases and 7 bases, with 17 bases remaining between them. CDR3 bases: TGTGCCAGCGGGGAGGGACATTCGAGTGGCTACACCTTC. Amino acids: CASGEGHSSGYTF.

The chain couples TRBV4-1 to TRBJ2-5, with 13 positions matching TRBD2. Germline-derived CDR1 and CDR2 are MGHRA and YSYEKL. The CDR3 runs 14 residues. With 9 bases clipped from V and 4 bases from J, the junction kept 5 bases outside the gene matches. The CDR3 protein is CASSLAGGLETQYF. The CDR3 coding sequence is TGCGCCAGTTCACTAGCGGGGGGGTTAGAGACCCAGTACTTC.

The chain carries TRBV11-3 and TRBJ1-6, with D unclear. CDR1 is SGHNT, CDR2 YENEEA, per germline. The CDR3 consists of 14 residues. Trimming left V 1 base short and J 11 bases short, with 12 bases between. CDR3 sequence: CASSLVDGGPPLHF. DNA of the CDR3: TGTGCCAGCAGCTTAGTTGATGGCGGTCCACCCCTCCACTTT.

This rearrangement joins TRBV7-9 to TRBJ2-7; weak D call: TRBD1 (6 bases). The CDR3 has 14 residues. With 5 bases removed from V and 1 base from J, the gap between germline ends came to 12 bases. Germline values: CDR1 SEHNR, CDR2 FQNEAQ (reference sequence). CDR3 nucleotide sequence: TGTGCCAGCAGCCGTGCTACAGGGTCCTACGAGCAGTACTTC. Translation gives CASSRATGSYEQYF.

The CDR3 region has the DNA TGCGCCAGCAGCGGGACAGGGGGCGGTGAAAAACTGTTTTTT. Translated: CASSGTGGGEKLFF. The chain joins TRBV5-1 to TRBJ1-4, with 12 bases that match TRBD1. V lost 4 bases to trimming and J lost 7 bases; unmatched junction nucleotides: 2. CDR1 and CDR2 from the germline V gene are SGHRS and YFSETQ. The CDR3 totals 14 residues.

V is TRBV27 and J is TRBJ1-2, with TRBD1 as a possible D gene (6 bases). The CDR3 is made up of 14 amino acids. V gave up 0 bases and J gave up 6 bases, with 11 bases separating them. Germline CDR1 reads MNHEY; CDR2 reads SMNVEV (reference sequence). CDR3 bases: TGTGCCAGCAGTTTATCCAAGGGGGGGCATGGCTACACCTTC. This sequence encodes CASSLSKGGHGYTF.

This chain connects TRBV3-1 (or the pseudogene TRBV3-2) to TRBJ1-2, with 9 bases fitting TRBD1. J lost 7 bases, V lost 0 bases, and 3 bases had no gene match. The CDR3 runs 14 residues. CDR1 is LGHDT and CDR2 is YNNKEL in the germline V gene (reference sequence). Here the CDR3 reads CASSQDTGGFGYTF. As DNA, the CDR3 is TGTGCCAGCAGCCAAGATACAGGGGGCTTTGGCTACACCTTC.

The CDR3 nucleotides read TGTGCCTGGAGTGGGGGGCACCAAGAGACCCAGTACTTC. Its translation: CAWSGGHQETQYF. The genes are TRBV30 and TRBJ2-5, with D perhaps TRBD1 (6 bases). Germline V gene data show CDR1 as GTSNPN and CDR2 as SVGIG (reference sequence). Trimming stripped 1 base from V and 0 bases from J, with 6 bases between. This CDR3 is 13 amino acids long. Supplemented by reference TRBV30 and TRBJ2-5, the full variable domain reads SQTIHQWPATLVQPVGSPLSLECTVEGTSNPNLYWYRQAAGRGLQLLFYSVGIGQISSEVPQNLSASRPQDRQFILSSKKLLLSDSGFYLCAWSGGHQETQYFGPGTRLLVL.

This chain uses TRBV5-1 with TRBJ1-2; D may be TRBD1 (6 bases). Germline loops: CDR1 SGHRS, CDR2 YFSETQ. This CDR3 region has 14 residues. With 6 bases removed from V and 3 bases from J, the gap between germline ends came to 15 bases. CDR3 residues: CASTWGGVDYGYTF. In DNA, the CDR3 is TGCGCCAGCACCTGGGGGGGCGTTGACTATGGCTACACCTTC. The full variable domain, with the rest looked up from reference TRBV5-1 and TRBJ1-2, is KAGVTQTPRYLIKTRGQQVTLSCSPISGHRSVSWYQQTPGQGLQFLFEYFSETQRNKGNFPGRFSGRQFSNSRSEMNVSTLELGDSALYLCASTWGGVDYGYTFGSGTRLTVV.

This chain connects TRBV6-1 to TRBJ1-2; D remains ambiguous. Trimming pared 5 bases from V and 4 bases from J, leaving 17 bases between. The CDR3 contains 15 residues. Germline V gene lookup returns CDR1 MNHNS and CDR2 SASEGT. The CDR3: CASSPWTGGLYGYTF. The CDR3 DNA follows: TGTGCCAGCAGTCCGTGGACGGGAGGGCTCTATGGCTACACCTTC.

The chain has TRBV29-1 and TRBJ2-3; tentatively, D is TRBD2 (5 bases). This CDR3 comprises 13 residues. Per germline, CDR1 SQVTM and CDR2 ANQGSEA. V was cut by 5 bases and J by 0 bases, with 9 bases left in between. CDR3 in DNA: TGCAGCGTTCGAGGGTTTAGCACAGATACGCAGTATTTT. Its translation: CSVRGFSTDTQYF.

On this clone: One end of the junction is discordant with germline, which a read error may explain. This chain joins TRBV30 and TRBJ2-7; D unclear. In germline, CDR1 is GTSNPN, CDR2 SVGIG (reference sequence). This CDR3 region has 9 residues. The CDR3 region is CAWSVPPVF. CDR3 sequence (DNA): TGTGCCTGGAGTGTACCCCCAGTATTC.

The CDR3: CASSPRTGGMDGYTF. CDR3 nucleotide sequence: TGTGCCAGCAGCCCGCGGACAGGGGGAATGGATGGCTACACCTTC. This rearrangement joins TRBV7-2 to TRBJ1-2; 10 bases map to TRBD1. Germline CDR1 SGHTA, CDR2 FQGNSA. J lost 6 bases, V lost 5 bases, and 9 bases had no gene match. The CDR3 extends over 15 amino acids.

The chain couples TRBV28 to TRBJ2-7; 7 bases line up with TRBD1. Germline CDR1 reads MDHEN; CDR2 reads SYDVKM. This CDR3 has 15 amino acids. V lost 7 bases, J lost 2 bases, and 11 bases stayed unmatched. CDR3 DNA: TGTGCCAGCACTGACGGGGAACAGGGGACCTACGAGCAGTACTTC. Protein sequence: CASTDGEQGTYEQYF.

The genes are TRBV6-1 and TRBJ1-1; maybe TRBD1 (6 bases). The CDR3 has 15 residues. Per the germline V gene, CDR1 is MNHNS and CDR2 is SASEGT. V was cut by 3 bases and J by 5 bases, with 16 bases left in between. Here the CDR3 reads CASSDPGQGMTEAFF. CDR3 coding DNA: TGTGCCAGCAGTGATCCGGGACAAGGTATGACTGAAGCTTTCTTT.

The chain employs TRBV3-1 (or the pseudogene TRBV3-2) and TRBJ1-2; D perhaps matches TRBD1 (6 bases). CDR1 and CDR2 (germline): LGHDT, YNNKEL (reference sequence). The CDR3 spans 17 residues. V shed 0 bases and J shed 3 bases, with 17 bases lying between them. CDR3 nucleotide sequence: TGTGCCAGCAGCCAAGAGGGGGGGGCAGGGCACCACTATGGCTACACCTTC. The encoded protein is CASSQEGGAGHHYGYTF.

The V call is TRBV7-8, the J call TRBJ1-6; D possibly corresponds to TRBD1 (6 bases). CDR1 SGHVS and CDR2 FQNEAQ come from the germline V gene. The CDR3 has 15 amino acids. Between the trimmed V and J ends, which lost 5 bases and 4 bases, there was a span of 12 bases. CDR3 amino acids: CASSGSTGYNSPLHF. The CDR3 coding sequence is TGTGCCAGCAGCGGATCGACAGGTTATAATTCACCCCTCCACTTT.

The rearrangement links TRBV19 to TRBJ2-7; 10 positions agree with TRBD1. The CDR3 totals 14 residues. V trimming: 7 bases; J trimming: 6 bases; junction bases outside the gene matches: 9. CDR1 is LNHDA, CDR2 SQIVND, per germline (reference sequence). In DNA form, the CDR3 reads TGTGCCAGTATGCAGGGGACAGGGGCTGGCGAGCAGTACTTC. Translation gives CASMQGTGAGEQYF.

This clone was seen just once. This chain links TRBV2 with TRBJ1-6; TRBD1 aligns across 8 bases. The germline V gene has CDR1 SNHLY and CDR2 FYNNEI. CDR3 length equals 14 residues. Germline trimming cut 7 bases from V and 7 bases from J; bases unmatched to any gene: 6. The CDR3 loop reads CASIWTGSNSPLHF. The DNA of the CDR3 is TGTGCCAGCATTTGGACAGGGTCAAATTCACCCCTCCACTTT.

This chain's CDR3 is CASAPAGSSNEKLFF. CDR3 nucleotide sequence: TGCGCCAGCGCCCCGGCCGGGTCGTCTAATGAAAAACTGTTTTTT. J is TRBJ1-4 and V is TRBV5-1; no clear D. Per the germline V gene, CDR1 is SGHRS and CDR2 is YFSETQ. The CDR3 covers 15 residues. Trimming took 7 bases from V and 3 from J, leaving 16 bases between them.